Detailed here is one T cell receptor beta chain. Its antigen is not known. Here immunoSEQ multiplex PCR was the method, and the copy in TCRdb shows in-frame clones only, minus some. Of 120,000 or so clones listed, roughly 90% are singletons. This entry belongs to a study of T cell responses to AZD1222 COVID-19 vaccine. Broader study findings: The donors showed a predominance of white British ancestry and of females, with possible underestimation of clonal diversity. Nearly half of the spike-specific TCRs reportedly recognize variant regions that carry no mutations. Spike-specific TCR breadth and depth went up after people got two AZD1222 doses. Baseline testing showed seropositivity in only 5 or 6 AZD1222 recipients.

In germline, CDR1 is SGHDN, CDR2 FVKESK. This CDR3 is built from 16 residues. V shed 0 bases and J shed 8 bases, with 17 bases lying between them. Sequenced material: peripheral blood, taken 28 days after the second AZD1222 dose. The TCR was taken from an adult who received the AZD1222 COVID-19 vaccine. The chain is built from TRBV14 and TRBJ2-1, with a possible D match to TRBD1 (6 bases). The CDR3 loop reads CASSQDGTPMYDEQFF. CDR3 nucleotides: TGTGCCAGCAGCCAAGATGGGACACCTATGTACGATGAGCAGTTCTTC.